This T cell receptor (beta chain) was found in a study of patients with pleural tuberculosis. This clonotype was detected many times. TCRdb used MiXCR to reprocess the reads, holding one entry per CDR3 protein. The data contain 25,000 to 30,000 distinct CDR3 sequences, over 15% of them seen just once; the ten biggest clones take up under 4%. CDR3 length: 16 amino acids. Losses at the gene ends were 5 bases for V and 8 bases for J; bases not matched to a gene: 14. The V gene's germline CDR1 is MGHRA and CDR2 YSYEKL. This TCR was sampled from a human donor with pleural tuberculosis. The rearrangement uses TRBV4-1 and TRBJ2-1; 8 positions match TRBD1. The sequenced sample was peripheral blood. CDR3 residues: CASSKGQGPSPYEQFF. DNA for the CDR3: TGCGCCAGCAGCAAAGGACAGGGACCCTCCCCTTATGAGCAGTTCTTC.